The clone carrying this TCR beta chain was counted only a few times. Antigen: not known. Synthesis of TCR cDNA relied on 5'RACE template switching, which attached a universal primer site and UMIs. TCRdb re-called the 5' RACE reads through MiXCR, storing one row per CDR3 protein. The repertoire holds about 630,000 distinct CDR3 sequences, with approximately 13% as singletons. This sample is part of a study of T cells after yellow fever vaccination. Whole-study context: Preparation of fractions with low cell numbers was performed using SMART-Seq v4 Ultra Low Input.

Study-level results: Contamination by abundant bulk-population clonotypes could be present in FACS-sorted repertoires.

The germline CDR1 and CDR2 sequences are SGHVS and FQNEAQ. The CDR3 spans 14 residues. The V gene lost 5 bases and the J gene lost 1 base, with 12 bases spanning the gap. The chain recombines TRBV7-8 with TRBJ2-7; D possibly corresponds to TRBD2 (6 bases). The TCR sequence derives from a man aged 30 to 39 who received the YFV17D yellow fever vaccine. The sample here was PBMCs, taken on the day of the yellow fever booster vaccination. The CDR3 sequence: CASSRGLRSYEQYF. CDR3 sequence (DNA): TGTGCCAGCAGCCGGGGACTTCGATCCTACGAGCAGTACTTC. Variable domain in full (rest from reference TRBV7-8 and TRBJ2-7): GAGVSQSPRYKVAKRGQDVALRCDPISGHVSLFWYQQALGQGPEFLTYFQNEAQLDKSGLPSDRFFAERPEGSVSTLKIQRTQQEDSAVYLCASSRGLRSYEQYFGPGTRLTVT.